The clone carrying this TCR beta chain was seen a single time. Its cognate antigen is unknown. The CDR3 loop spans 15 amino acids. V gave up 3 bases and J gave up 0 bases; unmatched junction bases: 1. Germline V gene sequence: CDR1 SGHVS, CDR2 FNYEAQ. These data originate in a study of cytomegalovirus exposure and HLA in healthy donors. Study-level findings and limits: It was likely that a cluster of highly shared sequence variants was a sequencing artifact. Cytomegalovirus association was listed for approximately 150 TCR beta chains. Researchers left out some V segments, among them TRBV6-2 and TRBV6-3, as indistinguishable. Reportedly, TCR beta sequences accurately predicted HLA-A and HLA-B alleles in most subjects.

A multiplex PCR was run with 60 Vbeta primers and 13 Jbeta primers. Clones were read by immunoSEQ multiplex PCR, and TCRdb kept only the in-frame ones, dropping some. The sample records 110,000 to 150,000 clones, roughly 84% being singletons. The material sequenced was PBMCs. The sequence was obtained from a boy aged 2-9 years in good health and CMV-seronegative. The genes are TRBV7-6 and TRBJ2-3; 9 bases match TRBD2. The CDR3 sequence: CASSFSGGSTDTQYF. The CDR3 bases are TGTGCCAGCAGCTTTAGCGGGGGTAGCACAGATACGCAGTATTTT.